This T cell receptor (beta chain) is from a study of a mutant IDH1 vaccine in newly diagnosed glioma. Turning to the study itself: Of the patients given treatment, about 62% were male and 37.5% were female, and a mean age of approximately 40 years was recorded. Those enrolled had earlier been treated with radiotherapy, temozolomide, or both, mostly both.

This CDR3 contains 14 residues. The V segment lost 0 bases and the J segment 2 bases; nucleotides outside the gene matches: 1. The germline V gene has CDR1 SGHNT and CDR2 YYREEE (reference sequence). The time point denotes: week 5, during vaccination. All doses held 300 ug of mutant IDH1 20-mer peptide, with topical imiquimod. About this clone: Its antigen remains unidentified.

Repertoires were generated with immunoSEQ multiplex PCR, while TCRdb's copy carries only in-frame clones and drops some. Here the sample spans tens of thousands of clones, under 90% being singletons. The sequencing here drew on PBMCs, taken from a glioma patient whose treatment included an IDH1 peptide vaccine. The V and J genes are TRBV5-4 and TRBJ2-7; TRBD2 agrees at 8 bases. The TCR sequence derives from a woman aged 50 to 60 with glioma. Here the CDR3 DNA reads TGTGCCAGCAGCTTGGCGGGGGGGACCTACGAGCAGTACTTC. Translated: CASSLAGGTYEQYF.